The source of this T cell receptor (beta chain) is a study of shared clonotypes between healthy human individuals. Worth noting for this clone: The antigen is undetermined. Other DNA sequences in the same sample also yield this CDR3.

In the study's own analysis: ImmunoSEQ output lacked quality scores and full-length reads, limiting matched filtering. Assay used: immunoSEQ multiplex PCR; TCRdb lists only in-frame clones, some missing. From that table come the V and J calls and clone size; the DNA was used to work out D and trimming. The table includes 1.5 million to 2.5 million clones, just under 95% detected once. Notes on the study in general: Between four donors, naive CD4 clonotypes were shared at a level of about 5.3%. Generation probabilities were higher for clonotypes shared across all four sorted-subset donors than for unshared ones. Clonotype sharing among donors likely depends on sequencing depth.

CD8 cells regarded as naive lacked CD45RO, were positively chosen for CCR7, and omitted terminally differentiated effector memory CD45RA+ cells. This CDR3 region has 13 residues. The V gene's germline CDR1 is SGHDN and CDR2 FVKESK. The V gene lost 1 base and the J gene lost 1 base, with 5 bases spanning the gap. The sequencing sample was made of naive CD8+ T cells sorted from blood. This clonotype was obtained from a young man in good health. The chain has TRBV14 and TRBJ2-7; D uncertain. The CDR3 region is CASSQAVSYEQYF. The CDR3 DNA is TGTGCCAGCAGCCAAGCGGTGTCCTACGAGCAGTACTTC. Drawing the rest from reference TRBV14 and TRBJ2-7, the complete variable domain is EAGVTQFPSHSVIEKGQTVTLRCDPISGHDNLYWYRRVMGKEIKFLLHFVKESKQDESGMPNNRFLAERTGGTYSTLKVQPAELEDSGVYFCASSQAVSYEQYFGPGTRLTVT.